Included here is one T cell receptor (beta chain) sequence, with context. This entry is derived from a study of blood T cell repertoires in COVID-19. Study as a whole: Samples came from the United States, Italy and Spain, spanning acute and convalescent COVID-19.

Seattle's enrolled individuals joined amid active infection and were then monitored longitudinally. Trimming took off 2 bases at V and 0 bases at J, with 11 bases between the two ends. Germline CDR1 SGHNT, CDR2 YYREEE (reference sequence). CDR3 length: 15 residues. Data came from immunoSEQ multiplex PCR; TCRdb stores just in-frame clones and leaves some out. This table holds under 400,000 clones, more than 75% found once. The V gene is TRBV5-4, the J gene TRBJ2-5, with D possibly being TRBD1 (6 bases). The clonotype was recovered from a woman aged 25 to 39 with COVID-19, enrolled during active disease. Specimen: peripheral blood. This CDR3 reads CASSLARGHQETQYF. Written as DNA, the CDR3 is TGTGCCAGCAGCTTAGCCAGGGGCCACCAAGAGACCCAGTACTTC.